This T cell receptor (beta chain) is from a study of regulatory T cells in long-lasting Graves disease (dated by TCRdb to the early 2020s). In terms of the full investigation: In the newly diagnosed Graves' disease group, patients had been taking antithyroid drugs for less than 3 months. Persistent Graves' disease patients were compared with newly diagnosed Graves' disease patients by peripheral blood TCR sequencing and RNA sequencing. The study took place in China and was registered as a clinical trial. A total of around 33 samples were covered by TCR sequencing, comprising some 13 persistent and around 20 newly diagnosed Graves' disease patients. The investigation overall reported the following: The authors noted that the small sample size was a limitation that may lower accuracy. A larger number of public clonotypes was shared among persistent patients (fewer than 3,000) than among newly diagnosed patients (around 890). Compared with newly diagnosed patients, persistent Graves' disease patients had lower TCR Shannon entropy and fewer highly expanded clones, which suggests clonal expansion. Because the primary lesion, thyroid tissue, could not be accessed, the study looked at peripheral blood alone. Sequencing and analysis were limited to the TCR beta chain.

The time point label, as the study defines it: newly diagnosed GD, antithyroid drugs for less than 3 months. RNA was extracted from PBMCs in TRIzol for both TCR sequencing and RNA sequencing. The diagnosis of Graves' disease followed American Thyroid Association guidelines. Patients were recruited from an endocrinology department in Xi'an, China. Each patient gave 9 to 10 milliliters of peripheral blood, collected in an EDTA anticoagulant tube. PBMCs were isolated by Ficoll Paque Plus density gradient separation without further T cell sorting. An Agilent 2100 Bioanalyzer and agarose gel were used to check RNA quality, while a NanoDrop 2000 measured RNA concentration. The library was made by multiplex PCR. The sequencer listed for this sample is Illumina HiSeq 4000. iRepertoire HTBI primers and Arm-PCR amplification of CDR3 regions were used to construct TCR beta libraries. Gel purification was performed on PCR products prior to sequencing. The study's own analysis went as follows. A total of 62 TRBV and some 15 TRBJ segments were identified across samples and were used for gene usage analysis of CDR3 amino acid clonotypes. COPE and FqMerger were used to merge the filtered high-quality paired reads into contigs. BLAST was used to align contigs to IMGT TRBV, TRBD and TRBJ reference genes, with CDR3 defined following IMGT. Any clonotype with a frequency above 0.1% was classified as a highly expanded clone. Repertoire diversity was measured by Shannon entropy, and V-J evenness by the Gini coefficient. A clonotype was considered public if more than one individual shared it. Through fastp at Q25 and MiXCR, TCRdb rebuilt clones from the public reads, retaining in-frame beta chains. Rows merge per CDR3 protein into single entries with the most common DNA and genes. The V and J calls shown here were made by TCRdb, not taken from the authors' results. The sample table records 560,000 or so distinct CDR3 sequences; approximately 16% of these occur just once. Around 12% of the sample is held by the ten biggest clonotypes.

This clonotype was counted between two and nine times. Its cognate antigen has yet to be identified. It has no much larger one-base neighbor in the sample; base qualities were not kept. The sample was also linked to a second study, of T cells in Graves' hyperthyroidism and ophthalmopathy. As noted in the second study: A patient counted as having stable Graves' hyperthyroidism if no progression to ophthalmopathy occurred over 18 months of follow-up. The hyperthyroidism patients were between 18 and 65 years old and newly diagnosed, with a disease duration of less than 2 months. Patients with uncontrolled infections, other autoimmune diseases, pregnancy or lactation were excluded. Clinical symptoms, serum thyroxine and TRAb, thyroid ultrasound, and orbital computed tomography formed the basis for the diagnoses. For the first round of RT-PCR on the TCR CDR3, the HTBI primer set was used together with the Qiagen OneStep RT-PCR kit. Most expanded thyroid clonotypes (frequency above 0.001) were also detected in blood, a finding suggesting that blood repertoires may reflect thyroid immune responses. Ophthalmopathy was separated from stable hyperthyroidism by a 13 V-J signature model, with about 86% sensitivity and about 81% specificity obtained in cross-validation and 80%/75% obtained in testing. In validation, the model predicted progression to ophthalmopathy with approximately 69% sensitivity and over 72% specificity, a median of 6.5 months before onset. A discovery cohort of about a hundred patients, about 40 with Graves' ophthalmopathy and over 55 with stable Graves' hyperthyroidism, was used to find distinguishing TCR V-J signatures. An independent validation cohort of about 19 hyperthyroidism patients and over 15 patients who later progressed to ophthalmopathy tested prospective prediction of ophthalmopathy. The 90 or so discovery patients were randomly split 7:3 into training and test sets. In about six Graves' hyperthyroidism patients, the study also compared T-cell repertoires from thyroid tissue with T-cell repertoires from blood. After sampling, hyperthyroidism patients received methimazole starting at 30 mg daily, and ophthalmopathy patients received high-dose intravenous methylprednisolone. A second multiplex PCR round built the libraries, followed by size selection and purification. Sequencing of the libraries was done on an Illumina HiSeq2000 using paired-end 100 bp reads. SOAPnuke was used to process the raw data, removing reads that contained adapters or uncalled bases, had a mean Phred below 15, or lacked an exact match to the constant primer or identifier. COPE v1.2.5 was used to merge the high-quality paired reads, and each unique nucleotide sequence was defined as a clonotype. MiTCR v1.1 was used to align clonotypes to the IMGT TRBV, TRBD and TRBJ reference segments. The analysis was restricted to V-J combinations with a frequency above 0.0001, which together covered approximately 99% of the repertoires. A TCS score was defined as the ratio between F50 (clonal expansion) and ExV (chaos), using BLOSUM62-based TCRdist between CDR3 peptides within each V-J. Welch's t-statistics and random forest reduced approximately 520 V-J features to roughly 13, which were used in a naive Bayes classifier (R e1071). No statistical method was used to fix the sample size in advance, and group allocation was not hidden from the investigators. The paper describes TCR Vbeta CDR3 sequencing of about 140 peripheral blood samples, made up of roughly 40 ophthalmopathy patients, some 76 hyperthyroidism patients and 17 progressor patients.

This receptor was taken from a man in his late teens or twenties with Graves disease. Donor details come from another sample of the same person, matched by shared clones. The source was peripheral blood mononuclear cells (PBMCs), collected at new diagnosis, from a patient treated with antithyroid drugs.

The DNA sequence reads TGCAGTGCTAAGGACTTCTACGAGCAGTACTTC. Translated, it reads CSAKDFYEQYF. The V gene is TRBV20-1 and the J gene is TRBJ2-7; TRBD2 is a possible D gene, resting on 5 matching bases. Including cysteine and phenylalanine, the CDR3 has 11 amino acids. Left in the record is the CDR3 DNA by itself, 33 bases read in frame from the first base. CDR1 and CDR2 are read off the germline V gene (reference sequence) as DFQATT and SNEGSKA. V lost 4 bases and J lost 3 bases; the stretch between them is 7 bases long.